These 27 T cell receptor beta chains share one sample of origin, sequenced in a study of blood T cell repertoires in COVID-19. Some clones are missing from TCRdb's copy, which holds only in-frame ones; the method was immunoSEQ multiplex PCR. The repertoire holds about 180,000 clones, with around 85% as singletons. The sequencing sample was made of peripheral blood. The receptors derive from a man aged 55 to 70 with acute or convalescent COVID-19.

This CDR3 is CASSVTGVGGYTF. The CDR3 DNA is TGTGCCAGCAGTGTAACAGGGGTAGGAGGCTACACCTTC. The V gene is TRBV6-2 or TRBV6-3, the J gene TRBJ1-2; 7 positions agree with TRBD1. CDR1 and CDR2 from the germline V gene are MNHEY and SVGEGT. CDR3 length equals 13 residues. V trimming: 5 bases; J trimming: 8 bases; junction bases outside the gene matches: 8.

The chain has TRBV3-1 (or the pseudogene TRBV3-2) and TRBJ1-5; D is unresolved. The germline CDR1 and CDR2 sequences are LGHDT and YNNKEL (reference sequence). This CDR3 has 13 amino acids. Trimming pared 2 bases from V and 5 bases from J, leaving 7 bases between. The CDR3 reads CASSQSRDQPQHF. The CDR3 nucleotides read TGTGCCAGCAGCCAAAGTCGGGATCAGCCCCAGCATTTT.

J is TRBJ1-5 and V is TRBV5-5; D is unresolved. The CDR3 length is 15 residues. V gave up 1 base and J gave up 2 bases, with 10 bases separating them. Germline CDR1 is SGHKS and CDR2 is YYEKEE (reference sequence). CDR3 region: CASSLTGNGNQPQHF. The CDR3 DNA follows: TGTGCCAGCAGCTTGACCGGGAACGGCAATCAGCCCCAGCATTTT.

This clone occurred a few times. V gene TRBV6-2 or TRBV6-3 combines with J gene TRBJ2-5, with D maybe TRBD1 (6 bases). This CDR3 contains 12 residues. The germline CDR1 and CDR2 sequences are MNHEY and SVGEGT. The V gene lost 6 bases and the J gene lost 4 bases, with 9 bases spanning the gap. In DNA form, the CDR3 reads TGTGCCAGCAGCCCGGACAGAGAGACCCAGTACTTC. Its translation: CASSPDRETQYF.

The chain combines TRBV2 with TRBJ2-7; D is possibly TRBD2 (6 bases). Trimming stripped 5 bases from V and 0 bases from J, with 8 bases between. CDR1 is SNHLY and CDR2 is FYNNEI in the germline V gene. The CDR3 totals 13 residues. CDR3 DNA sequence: TGTGCCAGCAGTTGGGACTCCTCCTACGAGCAGTACTTC. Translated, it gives CASSWDSSYEQYF.

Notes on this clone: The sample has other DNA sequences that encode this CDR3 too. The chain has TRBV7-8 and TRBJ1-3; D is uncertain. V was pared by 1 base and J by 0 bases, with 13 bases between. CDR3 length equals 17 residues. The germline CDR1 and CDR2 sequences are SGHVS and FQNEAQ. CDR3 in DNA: TGTGCCAGCAGCTTAGAATCAGGCCTTTTCTCTGGAAACACCATATATTTT. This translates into CASSLESGLFSGNTIYF.

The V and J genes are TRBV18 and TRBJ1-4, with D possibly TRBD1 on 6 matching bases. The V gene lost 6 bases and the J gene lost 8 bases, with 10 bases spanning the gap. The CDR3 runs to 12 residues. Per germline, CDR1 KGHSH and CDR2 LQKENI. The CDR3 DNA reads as TGTGCCAGCTCGAGCAGGGGAGAAAAACTGTTTTTT. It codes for CASSSRGEKLFF.

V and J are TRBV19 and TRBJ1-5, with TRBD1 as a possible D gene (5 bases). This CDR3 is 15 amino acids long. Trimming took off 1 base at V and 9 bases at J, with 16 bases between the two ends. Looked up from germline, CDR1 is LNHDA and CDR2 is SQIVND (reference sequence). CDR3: CASSIASWGDRPQHF. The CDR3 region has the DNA TGTGCCAGTAGTATAGCAAGTTGGGGGGATCGGCCCCAGCATTTT. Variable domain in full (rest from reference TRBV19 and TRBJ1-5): DGGITQSPKYLFRKEGQNVTLSCEQNLNHDAMYWYRQDPGQGLRLIYYSQIVNDFQKGDIAEGYSVSREKKESFPLTVTSAQKNPTAFYLCASSIASWGDRPQHFGDGTRLSIL.

The DNA of the CDR3 is TGTGCCAGCAGTTCCCTCGGGGAATCTAATGAAAAACTGTTTTTT. Protein: CASSSLGESNEKLFF. The V call is TRBV27, the J call TRBJ1-4; D unclear. V was cut by 4 bases and J by 3 bases, with 12 bases left in between. CDR1 is MNHEY, CDR2 SMNVEV, per germline (reference sequence). The CDR3 length is 15 residues. Looking up the rest from reference TRBV27 and TRBJ1-4 gives the full variable domain: EAQVTQNPRYLITVTGKKLTVTCSQNMNHEYMSWYRQDPGLGLRQIYYSMNVEVTDKGDVPEGYKVSRKEKRNFPLILESPSPNQTSLYFCASSSLGESNEKLFFGSGTQLSVL.

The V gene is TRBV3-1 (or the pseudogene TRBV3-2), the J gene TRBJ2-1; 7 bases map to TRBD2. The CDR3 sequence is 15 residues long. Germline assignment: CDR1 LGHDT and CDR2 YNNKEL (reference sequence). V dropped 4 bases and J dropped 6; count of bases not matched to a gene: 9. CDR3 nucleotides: TGTGCCAGCAGCCTTAGGGTTGGGGGGGGCAATGAGCAGTTCTTC. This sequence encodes CASSLRVGGGNEQFF.

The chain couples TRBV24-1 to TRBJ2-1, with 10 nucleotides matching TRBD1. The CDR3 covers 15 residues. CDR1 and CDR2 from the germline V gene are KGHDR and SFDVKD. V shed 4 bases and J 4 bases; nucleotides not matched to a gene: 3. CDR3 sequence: CATSDPDRGYNEQFF. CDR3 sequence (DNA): TGTGCCACCAGTGACCCGGACAGGGGGTACAATGAGCAGTTCTTC.

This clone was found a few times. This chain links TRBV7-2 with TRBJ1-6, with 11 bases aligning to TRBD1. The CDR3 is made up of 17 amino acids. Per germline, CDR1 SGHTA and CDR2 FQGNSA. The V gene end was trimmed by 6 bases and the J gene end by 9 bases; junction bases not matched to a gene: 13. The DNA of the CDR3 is TGTGCCAGCAGTAGCATAGTTTGGACAGGGGGCCCTTCACCCCTCCACTTT. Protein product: CASSSIVWTGGPSPLHF.

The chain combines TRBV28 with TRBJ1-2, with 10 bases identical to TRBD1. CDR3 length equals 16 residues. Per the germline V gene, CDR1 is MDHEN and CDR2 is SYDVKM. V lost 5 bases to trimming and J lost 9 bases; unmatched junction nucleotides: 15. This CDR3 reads CASSPPRTGGLSSYTF. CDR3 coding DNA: TGTGCCAGCAGTCCGCCGCGGACAGGGGGGCTCAGTAGCTACACCTTC.

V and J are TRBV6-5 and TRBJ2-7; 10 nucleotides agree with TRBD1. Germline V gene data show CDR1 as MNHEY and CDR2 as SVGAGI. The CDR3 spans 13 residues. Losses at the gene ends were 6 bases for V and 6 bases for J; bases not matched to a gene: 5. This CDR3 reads CASRPGQGLEQYF. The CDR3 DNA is TGTGCCAGCAGACCGGGACAGGGGCTCGAGCAGTACTTC.

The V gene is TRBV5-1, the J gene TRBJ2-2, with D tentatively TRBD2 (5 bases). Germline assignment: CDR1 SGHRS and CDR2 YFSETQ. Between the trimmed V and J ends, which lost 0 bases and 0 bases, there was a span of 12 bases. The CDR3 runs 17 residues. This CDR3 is CASSLAPSGANTGELFF. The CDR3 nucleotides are TGCGCCAGCAGCTTGGCTCCGAGCGGAGCGAACACCGGGGAGCTGTTTTTT.

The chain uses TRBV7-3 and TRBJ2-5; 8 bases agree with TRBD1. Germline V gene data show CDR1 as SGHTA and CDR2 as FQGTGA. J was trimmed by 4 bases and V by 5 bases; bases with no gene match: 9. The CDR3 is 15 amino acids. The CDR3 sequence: CASSPTGAPVETQYF. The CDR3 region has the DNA TGTGCCAGCAGCCCGACAGGGGCCCCGGTAGAGACCCAGTACTTC.

Written as DNA, the CDR3 is TGTGCCAGCAGCTTGGGGACAGGGAACAATCAGCCCCAGCATTTT. Amino acid sequence: CASSLGTGNNQPQHF. V and J are TRBV7-8 and TRBJ1-5; TRBD1 agrees at 9 bases. After removal of 3 bases from V and 3 bases from J, the junction contained 3 bases not matched to a gene. The V gene's germline CDR1 is SGHVS and CDR2 FQNEAQ. This CDR3 is 15 amino acids long.

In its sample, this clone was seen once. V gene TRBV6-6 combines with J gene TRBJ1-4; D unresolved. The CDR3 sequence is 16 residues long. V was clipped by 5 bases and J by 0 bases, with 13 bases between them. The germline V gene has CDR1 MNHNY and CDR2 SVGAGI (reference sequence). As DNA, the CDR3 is TGTGCCAGCAGTCTCCGCATGGCCGCAACTAATGAAAAACTGTTTTTT. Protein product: CASSLRMAATNEKLFF.

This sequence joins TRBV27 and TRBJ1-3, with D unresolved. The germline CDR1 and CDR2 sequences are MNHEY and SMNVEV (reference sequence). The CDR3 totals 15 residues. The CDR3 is CARGRETMIGNTIYF. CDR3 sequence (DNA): TGTGCGAGAGGGAGGGAGACAATGATTGGAAACACCATATATTTT.

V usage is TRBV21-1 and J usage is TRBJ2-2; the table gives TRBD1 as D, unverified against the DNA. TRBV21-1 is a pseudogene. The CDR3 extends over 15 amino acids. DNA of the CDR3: TGTGCCAGCAGGAGAGGGACAGGGAACACCGGGGAGCTGTTTTTT. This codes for CASRRGTGNTGELFF.

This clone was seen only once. The CDR3 DNA is TGTGCCACGAGACAGCTTAGCACAGATACGCAGTATTTT. This sequence encodes CATRQLSTDTQYF. V usage is TRBV10-3 and J usage is TRBJ2-3; maybe TRBD1 (5 bases). Germline assignment: CDR1 ENHRY and CDR2 SYGVKD. Trimming took off 10 bases at V and 0 bases at J, with 11 bases between the two ends. The CDR3 consists of 13 residues.

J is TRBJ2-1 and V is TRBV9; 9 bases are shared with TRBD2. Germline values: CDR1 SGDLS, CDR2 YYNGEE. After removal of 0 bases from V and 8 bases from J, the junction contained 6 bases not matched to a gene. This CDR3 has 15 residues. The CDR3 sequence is CASSVDGGRAYEQFF. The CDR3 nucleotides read TGTGCCAGCAGCGTAGACGGCGGGAGGGCCTATGAGCAGTTCTTC.

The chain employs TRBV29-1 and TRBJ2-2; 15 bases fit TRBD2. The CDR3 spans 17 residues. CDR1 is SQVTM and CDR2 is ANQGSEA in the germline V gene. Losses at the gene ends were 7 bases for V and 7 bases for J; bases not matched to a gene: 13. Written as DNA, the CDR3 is TGCAGCGCTTCTTACGGGACTAGCGGGAGGACTGGCGGGGAGCTGTTTTTT. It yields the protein CSASYGTSGRTGGELFF.

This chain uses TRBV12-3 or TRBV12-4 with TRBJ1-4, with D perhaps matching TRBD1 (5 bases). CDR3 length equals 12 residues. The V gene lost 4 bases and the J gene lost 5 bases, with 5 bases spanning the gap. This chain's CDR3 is CASSWTNEKLFF. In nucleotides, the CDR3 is TGTGCCAGCAGTTGGACAAATGAAAAACTGTTTTTT.

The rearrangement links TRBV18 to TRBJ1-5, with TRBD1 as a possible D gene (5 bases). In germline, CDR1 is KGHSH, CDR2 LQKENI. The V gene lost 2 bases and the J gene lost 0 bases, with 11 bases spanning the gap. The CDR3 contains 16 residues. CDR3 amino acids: CASSPYIRDSNQPQHF. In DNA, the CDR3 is TGTGCCAGCTCACCATACATCAGGGATAGCAATCAGCCCCAGCATTTT. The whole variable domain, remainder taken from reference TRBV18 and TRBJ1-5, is NAGVMQNPRHLVRRRGQEARLRCSPMKGHSHVYWYRQLPEEGLKFMVYLQKENIIDESGMPKERFSAEFPKEGPSILRIQQVVRGDSAAYFCASSPYIRDSNQPQHFGDGTRLSIL.

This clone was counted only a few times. CDR3 residues: CASTPSGAYGYTF. The CDR3 DNA reads TGTGCCAGCACCCCATCCGGAGCCTATGGCTACACCTTC. The V call is TRBV7-9, the J call TRBJ1-2; no definite D call. This CDR3 is built from 13 residues. CDR1 and CDR2 (germline): SEHNR, FQNEAQ (reference sequence). The ends were cut back, 7 bases at V and 4 bases at J, with 13 bases in the middle.

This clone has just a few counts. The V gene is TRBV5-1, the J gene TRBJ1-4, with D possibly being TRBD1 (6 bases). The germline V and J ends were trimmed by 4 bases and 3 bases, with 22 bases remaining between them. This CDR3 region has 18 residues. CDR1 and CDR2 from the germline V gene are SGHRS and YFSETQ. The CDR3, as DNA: TGCGCCAGCAGCCGAAAGCTAATGGGGGCTGGGGCTAATGAAAAACTGTTTTTT. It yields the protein CASSRKLMGAGANEKLFF.